Each of the 20 T cell receptor beta chains below was sequenced from the same sample in a study of PD-L1 blockade in urothelial cancer. The method was immunoSEQ multiplex PCR; TCRdb's version includes in-frame clones alone and lacks a portion of them. The repertoire holds roughly 74,000 clones, with around 90% as singletons. The source material was PBMCs, sampled around atezolizumab (anti-PD-L1) treatment. These receptors originate from a woman in her 70s with urothelial cancer.

The chain employs TRBV18 and TRBJ2-5; 13 bases fit TRBD2. The germline CDR1 and CDR2 sequences are KGHSH and LQKENI. Germline trimming cut 2 bases from V and 3 bases from J; bases unmatched to any gene: 15. CDR3 length: 20 residues. CDR3 residues: CASSPSRTTSGRLIKETQYF. The DNA of the CDR3 is TGTGCCAGCTCACCATCGCGAACGACTAGCGGGAGGCTTATAAAAGAGACCCAGTACTTC.

The chain combines TRBV29-1 with TRBJ2-5; 13 nucleotides agree with TRBD2. Trimming at V came to 7 bases and at J to 4 bases, leaving 9 bases not matched to a gene. Germline values: CDR1 SQVTM, CDR2 ANQGSEA. The CDR3 length is 15 residues. The chain's CDR3 is CSAGLAGVGRETQYF. The CDR3 DNA follows: TGCAGCGCAGGACTAGCGGGAGTAGGAAGAGAGACCCAGTACTTC.

The V gene is TRBV4-2, the J gene TRBJ2-5; 9 bases align to TRBD2. V was clipped by 4 bases and J by 5 bases; unmatched bases: 5. The CDR3 has 14 residues. CDR1 and CDR2 (germline): LGHNA, YNFKEQ. CDR3 region: CASSPRTSVETQYF. In DNA, the CDR3 is TGTGCCAGCAGCCCCAGGACTAGCGTTGAGACCCAGTACTTC.

The gene calls are TRBV4-3 and TRBJ2-1, with a tentative D call TRBD2 (6 bases). This CDR3 contains 15 residues. V was cut by 4 bases and J by 0 bases, with 10 bases left in between. Per germline, CDR1 LGHNA and CDR2 YSLEER. This CDR3 is CASSPRGSSYNEQFF. The DNA for the CDR3 is TGCGCCAGCAGCCCTCGGGGGAGCTCCTACAATGAGCAGTTCTTC.

The CDR3 spells CSVEWLAGVMNNEQFF. The CDR3 coding sequence is TGCAGCGTTGAGTGGCTAGCGGGAGTTATGAACAATGAGCAGTTCTTC. The V gene is TRBV29-1, the J gene TRBJ2-1, with 10 bases aligning to TRBD2. The germline V gene encodes CDR1 SQVTM and CDR2 ANQGSEA. The length of the CDR3 is 16 residues. The V gene end was trimmed by 3 bases and the J gene end by 5 bases; junction bases not matched to a gene: 10.

The V call is TRBV5-5, the J call TRBJ2-7; a weak D match, TRBD2 (5 bases). Germline values: CDR1 SGHKS, CDR2 YYEKEE (reference sequence). Trimming took off 1 base at V and 6 bases at J, with 8 bases between the two ends. The CDR3 covers 12 residues. In DNA, the CDR3 is TGTGCCAGCAGCTTGCTAGCCGGCGAGCAGTACTTC. It is translated as CASSLLAGEQYF.

This clone came up once. The rearrangement joins TRBV19 to TRBJ1-2, with D perhaps matching TRBD1 (5 bases). The CDR3 totals 15 residues. Looked up from germline, CDR1 is LNHDA and CDR2 is SQIVND (reference sequence). V was shortened by 1 base and J by 6 bases, with 15 bases between the two germline ends. The CDR3 DNA follows: TGTGCCAGTAGTATAGGGGCAGGGATGAGGAATGGCTACACCTTC. Protein: CASSIGAGMRNGYTF.

The chain employs TRBV20-1 and TRBJ1-2, with D hard to call. Germline lookup yields CDR1 DFQATT and CDR2 SNEGSKA (reference sequence). The CDR3 sequence is 11 residues long. Trimming took off 1 base at V and 8 bases at J, with 8 bases between the two ends. The CDR3 region is CSARAPVGYTF. CDR3 nucleotide sequence: TGCAGTGCTAGAGCCCCAGTAGGCTACACCTTC.

The V gene is TRBV18, the J gene TRBJ2-7; TRBD2 matches at 9 bases. CDR1 is KGHSH, CDR2 LQKENI, per germline. The V gene end was trimmed by 2 bases and the J gene end by 5 bases; junction bases not matched to a gene: 4. The CDR3 loop spans 14 amino acids. CDR3 in amino acids: CASSPRSSGDEQYF. DNA of the CDR3: TGTGCCAGCTCACCAAGGTCTAGCGGGGACGAGCAGTACTTC.

The chain uses TRBV2 and TRBJ2-1, with TRBD2 matching over 7 bases. The V and J ends lost 6 bases and 8 bases, in that order; junction bases with no gene match: 10. There are 14 residues in the CDR3. CDR1 SNHLY and CDR2 FYNNEI come from the germline V gene. The CDR3 nucleotides are TGTGCCAGCAGCCCGACTAGCACGTACTATGAGCAGTTCTTC. It encodes CASSPTSTYYEQFF.

This chain links TRBV27 with TRBJ2-1; TRBD2 agrees at 9 bases. CDR3 length equals 17 residues. In germline, CDR1 is MNHEY, CDR2 SMNVEV (reference sequence). V shed 5 bases and J 2 bases; nucleotides not matched to a gene: 10. The CDR3 spells CASSPWTSADAYNEQFF. The CDR3 DNA follows: TGTGCCAGCAGTCCCTGGACTAGCGCAGACGCCTACAATGAGCAGTTCTTC.

The V call is TRBV18, the J call TRBJ1-3, with TRBD1 matching over 8 bases. The trim removed 3 bases at V and 5 bases at J, leaving 9 bases unmatched. CDR1 and CDR2 from the germline V gene are KGHSH and LQKENI. This CDR3 spans 16 amino acids. The CDR3 DNA is TGTGCCAGCTCACCGTCGGGACAGGATCTGAGAAACACCATATATTTT. It translates to CASSPSGQDLRNTIYF.

V gene TRBV4-1 combines with J gene TRBJ1-4; TRBD1 matches at 9 bases. The V and J ends lost 1 base and 5 bases, in that order; junction bases with no gene match: 5. Germline-derived CDR1 and CDR2 are MGHRA and YSYEKL. The length of the CDR3 is 16 residues. This chain's CDR3 is CASSQVWGQGNEKLFF. The CDR3 bases are TGCGCCAGCAGCCAAGTATGGGGACAGGGAAATGAAAAACTGTTTTTT.

The chain carries TRBV11-2 and TRBJ1-1; D is unclear. From germline, CDR1 is SGHAT and CDR2 FQNNGV. This CDR3 comprises 13 residues. V was shortened by 1 base and J by 5 bases, with 8 bases between the two germline ends. CDR3 amino acids: CASSLVEGTEAFF. The CDR3 DNA reads TGTGCCAGCAGCTTAGTAGAGGGTACTGAAGCTTTCTTT.

The chain employs TRBV7-9 and TRBJ2-1; 8 bases agree with TRBD2. There are 17 residues in the CDR3. Trimming cost V 2 bases and J 0 bases; bases outside gene matches: 6. Germline CDR1 and CDR2: SEHNR and FQNEAQ (reference sequence). This chain's CDR3 is CASSLPSGGSSYNEQFF. The CDR3 DNA is TGTGCCAGCAGCTTACCGTCGGGAGGGAGCTCCTACAATGAGCAGTTCTTC.

CDR3 coding DNA: TGTGCCAGCAGCTTAGACAGGATCCCCCACAATGAGCAGTTCTTC. Its protein product is CASSLDRIPHNEQFF. The rearrangement uses TRBV11-2 and TRBJ2-1; D uncertain. Germline CDR1 SGHAT, CDR2 FQNNGV. The CDR3 is 15 residues long. The V end lost 0 bases, the J end lost 5 bases, and 11 bases lay between the germline ends.

V and J are TRBV11-2 and TRBJ2-7, with TRBD2 matching 9 bases. This CDR3 contains 14 residues. The V segment lost 3 bases and the J segment 5 bases; nucleotides outside the gene matches: 5. Germline V gene sequence: CDR1 SGHAT, CDR2 FQNNGV. The CDR3, as DNA: TGTGCCAGCAGCTTGGGGCTAGCGGGACACGAGCAGTACTTC. This translates into CASSLGLAGHEQYF.

This chain connects TRBV5-1 to TRBJ2-7; a weak D match, TRBD1 (6 bases). Trimming removed 3 bases at V and 4 bases at J, with 17 bases between. The CDR3 is made up of 15 amino acids. Looked up from germline, CDR1 is SGHRS and CDR2 is YFSETQ. This CDR3 is CASSSGQLDPYEQYF. As DNA, the CDR3 is TGCGCCAGCAGCTCCGGACAGCTGGACCCTTACGAGCAGTACTTC. Full variable domain (rest looked up from reference TRBV5-1 and TRBJ2-7): KAGVTQTPRYLIKTRGQQVTLSCSPISGHRSVSWYQQTPGQGLQFLFEYFSETQRNKGNFPGRFSGRQFSNSRSEMNVSTLELGDSALYLCASSSGQLDPYEQYFGPGTRLTVT.

By its share, this clone is medium-sized. The CDR3, as DNA: TGTGCCAGCAGCTCCCACGTGTTGGGGGCAGAGACGAACACTGAAGCTTTCTTT. It yields the protein CASSSHVLGAETNTEAFF. The V gene is TRBV7-9, the J gene TRBJ1-1; possibly TRBD1 for D (6 bases). The CDR3 runs 18 residues. Germline V gene data show CDR1 as SEHNR and CDR2 as FQNEAQ (reference sequence). V was clipped by 4 bases and J by 1 base, with 22 bases between them.

Worth noting for this clone: This sample includes further DNA sequences coding for the same CDR3. The V gene is TRBV29-1, the J gene TRBJ2-3, with TRBD1 matching over 10 bases. After removal of 4 bases from V and 1 base from J, the junction contained 5 bases not matched to a gene. The CDR3 is 15 amino acids. Germline assignment: CDR1 SQVTM and CDR2 ANQGSEA. CDR3: CSVGRGTGGTDTQYF. The DNA of the CDR3 is TGCAGCGTTGGGAGGGGGACAGGGGGCACAGATACGCAGTATTTT.